This T cell receptor beta chain was retrieved from a study of blood T cells in healthy people across ages. Germline V gene lookup returns CDR1 MGHDK and CDR2 SYGVNS. The CDR3 is 16 residues long. Trimming took 3 bases from V and 1 from J, leaving 14 bases between them. This clonotype was counted between two and nine times. A sample-barcoded 5' primer and a J-beta primer mix were used in a second PCR of roughly 6 to 11 cycles. Through a template-switch adaptor with 12 random nucleotides, each cDNA molecule received a tag. TCRdb independently ran MiXCR on the 5' RACE reads; one entry per CDR3 protein. The repertoire includes some 1.5 million distinct CDR3 sequences, approximately 39% of them detected once, and about 4% sits in the top ten.

The chain carries TRBV25-1 and TRBJ2-3; maybe TRBD1 (6 bases). Input material: blood. The origin of this receptor is a woman aged 18-35 years in good health. The CDR3 region has the DNA TGTGCCAGCAGTGAGCCGACAGGACCTGGCACAGATACGCAGTATTTT. Translated, it gives CASSEPTGPGTDTQYF.